This TCR beta chain was sequenced during a study of T cell repertoires in cytomegalovirus infection (dated by TCRdb to the late 2010s). Regarding the complete study: The HLA type of each donor mattered for the analysis, because public TCR beta signatures pointed to carriage of CMV infection along with the matching HLA type. The paper's findings and limits, for the study overall: In both this cohort and an independent roughly 350-donor cohort, the cumulative frequency of public TCR beta family members distinguished carriers of CMV infection plus the relevant HLA type. The ex vivo response was dominated by HLA-C-restricted CMV-specific TCR beta clonotypes, which also provided the single most frequent clonotype in two of eight donors.

This clonotype was observed a handful of times. Its antigen target is currently unknown. No base quality information exists; no much larger clone differs at one position. The sequencing machine was an Illumina HiSeq 1500. TCRdb reprocessed the public reads (quality trimming at Q25 with fastp, clone calling with MiXCR) and kept in-frame beta chains. Entries are consolidated by CDR3 protein sequence, retaining the most common genes and DNA. For this sample there are about 180,000 distinct CDR3 sequences; under 15% appear just once. The biggest ten clones account for over 20% of the sample. CDR1 SGDLS and CDR2 YYNGEE are derived from the germline V gene. The CDR3 contains 15 residues, cysteine and phenylalanine counted. The kept DNA is CDR3 alone, 45 bases in frame from the first base. The junction shows trimming of 0 bases on V and 5 bases on J, plus 14 bases between the germline ends.

The sequence derives from a human donor in good health (CMV status not recorded). Some clones in this sample may be carry-over from other donors' samples. The sample was PBMCs. The chain couples TRBV9 to TRBJ2-5; no D segment can be confidently identified. Read as DNA, the sequence is TGTGCCAGCAGCGTAGGGGCCTTAACCGCCGAGACCCAGTACTTC. It translates as CASSVGALTAETQYF.